This passage covers 21 T cell receptor beta chains from one sample sequenced in a study of T cell responses to AZD1222 COVID-19 vaccine. Repertoires were generated with immunoSEQ multiplex PCR, while TCRdb's copy carries only in-frame clones and drops some. The sample includes some 130,000 clones, more than 75% of them seen just once. The input for sequencing was peripheral blood, taken on day 0 of AZD1222 vaccination. These receptors all come from an adult in good health.

This clone was counted a few times. The chain has TRBV7-9 and TRBJ1-2; TRBD1 matches at 7 bases. This CDR3 has 15 residues. J gave up 1 base and V 4 bases, and 6 bases lay outside the gene matches. Germline-derived CDR1 and CDR2 are SEHNR and FQNEAQ (reference sequence). The CDR3 loop is CASSWGQNDNYGYTF. In nucleotides, the CDR3 is TGTGCCAGCAGCTGGGGACAGAACGATAACTATGGCTACACCTTC.

The chain carries TRBV9 and TRBJ1-3; D is perhaps TRBD1 (5 bases). V dropped 0 bases and J dropped 2 bases, with 6 bases sitting between them. Germline V lookup: CDR1 SGDLS, CDR2 YYNGEE. This CDR3 has 14 amino acids. CDR3 protein: CASSVGGTGNTIYF. The CDR3 DNA sequence: TGTGCCAGCAGCGTAGGGGGGACTGGAAACACCATATATTTT.

CDR3 loop: CASSPGRHTEAFF. For the CDR3, the DNA is TGTGCCAGCAGTCCAGGGAGGCACACTGAAGCTTTCTTT. This chain joins TRBV28 and TRBJ1-1; D perhaps matches TRBD1 (5 bases). Germline lookup yields CDR1 MDHEN and CDR2 SYDVKM. This CDR3 has 13 amino acids. Trimming removed 5 bases at V and 3 bases at J, with 10 bases between.

This chain joins TRBV3-1 (or the pseudogene TRBV3-2) and TRBJ1-1; unclear D gene. Looked up from germline, CDR1 is LGHDT and CDR2 is YNNKEL (reference sequence). This CDR3 comprises 14 residues. Trimming shortened V by 4 bases and J by 7 bases, and 16 bases separated the two germline ends. The CDR3 loop reads CASSRLLQRDEAFF. The CDR3 DNA is TGTGCCAGCAGCCGCCTACTACAGCGGGATGAAGCTTTCTTT.

The V call is TRBV15, the J call TRBJ1-5, with D perhaps matching TRBD1 (6 bases). There are 14 residues in the CDR3. From germline, CDR1 is LNHNV and CDR2 YYDKDF (reference sequence). V lost 4 bases to trimming and J lost 2 bases, with 9 bases between them. The CDR3 sequence is CATSMGGRNQPQHF. CDR3 coding DNA: TGTGCCACCAGCATGGGGGGGCGCAATCAGCCCCAGCATTTT.

This chain links TRBV6-5 with TRBJ2-7; no clear D gene. Germline V gene data show CDR1 as MNHEY and CDR2 as SVGAGI. The CDR3 loop spans 15 amino acids. V was trimmed by 2 bases and J by 2 bases, leaving 13 bases between them. The CDR3 sequence: CASSYKHLDPYEQYF. CDR3 in DNA: TGTGCCAGCAGTTACAAACACCTGGACCCCTACGAGCAGTACTTC.

This clone was detected only once. The chain couples TRBV10-3 to TRBJ1-2, with D perhaps matching TRBD1 (5 bases). The CDR3 sequence is 14 residues long. V was pared by 6 bases and J by 12 bases, with 23 bases between. From germline, CDR1 is ENHRY and CDR2 SYGVKD. CDR3 loop: CAISDRNSGAFHTF. The CDR3 coding sequence is TGTGCCATCAGCGACCGAAATTCCGGGGCCTTCCACACCTTC.

This clone occurred once. The chain combines TRBV6-5 with TRBJ2-1; TRBD1 matches 10 bases. The CDR3 loop spans 15 amino acids. The germline CDR1 and CDR2 sequences are MNHEY and SVGAGI. The V segment lost 5 bases and the J segment 6 bases; nucleotides outside the gene matches: 7. CDR3 bases: TGTGCCAGCAGTACCCGGGACAGGGGTGGCAATGAGCAGTTCTTC. Translation: CASSTRDRGGNEQFF.

This chain uses TRBV10-1 with TRBJ2-3; 7 nucleotides align to TRBD1. V was clipped by 5 bases and J by 6 bases; unmatched bases: 8. There are 14 residues in the CDR3. The germline CDR1 and CDR2 sequences are WNHNN and SYGVQD (reference sequence). CDR3 region: CASSSDRESDTQYF. CDR3 nucleotide sequence: TGCGCCAGCAGTTCCGACAGGGAGAGCGATACGCAGTATTTT.

The genes are TRBV3-1 (or the pseudogene TRBV3-2) and TRBJ2-7, with D possibly matching TRBD1 (6 bases). Trimming took 1 base from V and 0 from J, leaving 22 bases between them. In germline, CDR1 is LGHDT, CDR2 YNNKEL (reference sequence). The CDR3 totals 19 residues. The CDR3: CASSQGLRTDPHISYEQYF. In DNA form, the CDR3 reads TGTGCCAGCAGCCAAGGGTTAAGGACAGACCCGCACATCTCCTACGAGCAGTACTTC.

J is TRBJ1-5 and V is TRBV7-2; tentative D call: TRBD1 (5 bases). CDR3 size: 16 residues. Trimming shortened V by 7 bases and J by 6 bases, and 22 bases separated the two germline ends. The germline V gene has CDR1 SGHTA and CDR2 FQGNSA. The CDR3 protein is CASTLLAGFGGQPQHF. The CDR3 DNA reads as TGTGCCAGCACTCTACTTGCAGGTTTTGGGGGTCAGCCCCAGCATTTT.

The chain combines TRBV13 with TRBJ1-3; D is uncertain. The CDR3 loop spans 13 amino acids. Per germline, CDR1 PRHDT and CDR2 FYEKMQ (reference sequence). Deletions cut 2 bases from V and 11 bases from J, with 13 bases between. CDR3 sequence (DNA): TGTGCCAGCAGCTTAACCCCGACCCCCGCCATATATTTT. Its protein is CASSLTPTPAIYF.

V and J are TRBV15 and TRBJ2-7; D may correspond to TRBD1 or TRBD2 (5 bases each). The CDR3 has 11 amino acids. V lost 1 base and J 8 bases, leaving 6 bases between the germline ends. In germline, CDR1 is LNHNV, CDR2 YYDKDF (reference sequence). The CDR3 here is CATSRAGQQYF. In nucleotides, the CDR3 is TGTGCCACCAGCAGAGCGGGACAGCAGTACTTC.

The chain uses TRBV5-1 and TRBJ2-2; weak D call: TRBD2 (6 bases). This CDR3 contains 15 residues. The V end was cut by 0 bases, the J end by 1 base, with 7 bases between. Germline lookup yields CDR1 SGHRS and CDR2 YFSETQ. CDR3 region: CASSLAGGNTGELFF. CDR3 DNA sequence: TGCGCCAGCAGCTTGGCCGGGGGGAACACCGGGGAGCTGTTTTTT.

The CDR3 protein is CASSGGAGTEAFF. CDR3 in DNA: TGTGCCAGCAGTGGGGGGGCCGGCACTGAAGCTTTCTTT. J is TRBJ1-1 and V is TRBV2, with D perhaps TRBD1 (6 bases). CDR1 SNHLY and CDR2 FYNNEI come from the germline V gene. The V end lost 4 bases, the J end lost 4 bases, and 10 bases lay between the germline ends. CDR3 length: 13 amino acids.

J is TRBJ2-6 and V is TRBV2, with a tentative D call TRBD1 (5 bases). Germline values: CDR1 SNHLY, CDR2 FYNNEI. V was cut by 5 bases and J by 3 bases, with 11 bases left in between. The CDR3 is made up of 15 amino acids. The CDR3: CASSRRVRGANVLTF. DNA of the CDR3: TGTGCCAGCAGTCGCAGGGTACGTGGGGCCAACGTCCTGACTTTC.

The chain joins TRBV19 to TRBJ2-2; the D is unclear. The V end was cut by 3 bases, the J end by 4 bases, with 12 bases between. This CDR3 region has 15 residues. The germline V gene has CDR1 LNHDA and CDR2 SQIVND (reference sequence). The CDR3: CASSILAVPTGELFF. Here the CDR3 DNA reads TGTGCCAGTAGTATTCTGGCAGTACCCACCGGGGAGCTGTTTTTT.

The chain joins TRBV7-6 to TRBJ2-7, with a possible D match to TRBD1 (6 bases). CDR1 is SGHVS, CDR2 FNYEAQ, per germline. V was trimmed by 1 base and J by 1 base, leaving 14 bases between them. There are 16 residues in the CDR3. The DNA of the CDR3 is TGTGCCAGCAGCTTAGAGATGAGGACAGCTTCCTACGAGCAGTACTTC. Protein: CASSLEMRTASYEQYF.

The rearrangement links TRBV3-1 (or the pseudogene TRBV3-2) to TRBJ1-3; the match to TRBD1 covers 8 bases. The CDR3 has 15 residues. V shed 5 bases and J 1 base; nucleotides not matched to a gene: 4. CDR1 and CDR2 from the germline V gene are LGHDT and YNNKEL (reference sequence). The chain's CDR3 is CASSYDRGSGNTIYF. The DNA of the CDR3 is TGTGCCAGCAGCTACGACAGGGGATCTGGAAACACCATATATTTT.

The chain combines TRBV7-8 with TRBJ1-1, with TRBD1 as a possible D gene (6 bases). Germline-derived CDR1 and CDR2 are SGHVS and FQNEAQ. Trimming took off 0 bases at V and 2 bases at J, with 7 bases between the two ends. There are 14 residues in the CDR3. The CDR3 region has the DNA TGTGCCAGCAGCTTAGCAGGGGGAAACACTGAAGCTTTCTTT. It codes for CASSLAGGNTEAFF.

The V gene is TRBV7-3, the J gene TRBJ1-2; 8 bases are shared with TRBD1. V dropped 5 bases and J dropped 7; count of bases not matched to a gene: 6. The CDR3 length is 13 residues. Germline CDR1 SGHTA, CDR2 FQGTGA. The DNA of the CDR3 is TGTGCCAGCAGCCCAGGGGGCAAAGGTGGCTACACCTTC. It codes for CASSPGGKGGYTF.